Listed below are T cell receptor beta chains from one sample, sequenced in a study of glioma-infiltrating T cells after dendritic cell vaccination. The data were produced by immunoSEQ multiplex PCR, yet TCRdb's version contains in-frame clones alone and is incomplete. The table lists approximately 90,000 clones, approximately 81% of them singletons. Sequences were derived from blood, sampled before dendritic cell vaccination. These receptors were obtained from a human donor with glioblastoma. Each CDR3 is given with its conserved first and last residue. The D gene is left open where the match is weak. Some rows have no size entry. The others give once, few or many, or a class for an expanded clone.

V	D	size	J	DNA	CDR3
TRBV10-2	NA	NA	TRBJ1-5	TGCGCCAGCAGTGCAGCGGGGGGAGGGGGACGGTATCAGCCCCAGCATTTT	CASSAAGGGGRYQPQHF
TRBV27	NA	once	TRBJ1-2	TGTGCCAGCAGTACCACAGGTTGGGGCTATGGCTACACCTTC	CASSTTGWGYGYTF
TRBV30	TRBD1	NA	TRBJ2-7	TGTGCCTGGGCGTTGGGACAGGGTGGGTTGCTCGAGCAGTACTTC	CAWALGQGGLLEQYF
TRBV18	TRBD1	NA	TRBJ2-2	TGTGCCAGCTCCGACAGGGCCGGGGAGCTGTTTTTT	CASSDRAGELFF
TRBV6-6	TRBD2	NA	TRBJ2-3	TGTGCCAGCAGTTCTCCGGGACTAGGGACAGATACGCAGTATTTT	CASSSPGLGTDTQYF
TRBV5-1	NA	NA	TRBJ2-5	TGCGCCAGCAGCCCCCGCCCGAGGGGGGCGGGGGAGCAGTACTTC	CASSPRPRGAGEQYF
TRBV2	NA	NA	TRBJ2-2	TGTGCCAGCAGCTACCGGCCCCCCGGGGGGCCCGCCGGGGAGCTGTTTTTT	CASSYRPPGGPAGELFF
TRBV5-4	TRBD1	NA	TRBJ2-7	TGTGCCAGCACCTGGGACAGGGGACCCTACGAGCAGTACTTC	CASTWDRGPYEQYF
TRBV29-1	NA	NA	TRBJ1-3	TGCAGCGTTTTCCCCCGGGACTCTGGAAACACCATATATTTT	CSVFPRDSGNTIYF
TRBV4-2	NA	NA	TRBJ1-5	TGTGCCAGCAGCCAGATGGGTGGCCAGGGCATTCAGCCCCAGCATTTT	CASSQMGGQGIQPQHF
TRBV5-1	TRBD2	NA	TRBJ2-1	TGCGCCAGCAGCCCGAGCGGGGGTGGGAACAATGAGCAGTTCTTC	CASSPSGGGNNEQFF
TRBV19	TRBD1	NA	TRBJ1-5	TGTGCCAGTACCACTAGGGGACAGGGGTTTCAGCCCCAGCATTTT	CASTTRGQGFQPQHF
TRBV6-1	NA	once	TRBJ1-2	TGTGCCAGCAGTCCCGGGATGGGGGGTTTCTATGGCTACACCTTC	CASSPGMGGFYGYTF
TRBV2	TRBD1	few	TRBJ1-1	TGTGCCAGCAGTCAACAGGGGGATTACACTGAAGCTTTCTTT	CASSQQGDYTEAFF
TRBV6-1	NA	NA	TRBJ1-3	TGTGCCAGCAGTGAAGACGGGGATGGAAACACCATATATTTT	CASSEDGDGNTIYF